This TCR beta chain was sequenced in a study of T cell repertoires in cytomegalovirus infection. This clonotype was seen a few times. MiXCR, run by TCRdb on the reads, gives a single entry per CDR3 protein. The sample consists of 200,000 or so distinct CDR3 sequences, roughly a fifth of them appearing once. CDR3 length: 15 residues. The V and J ends lost 1 base and 5 bases respectively, with 11 bases between them. Germline V CDR1 and CDR2: SGHTA, FQGNSA. Sequenced sample: PBMCs. The TCR originated in a human donor in good health (CMV status not recorded). Some clones in this sample may be carry-over from other donors' samples. The chain links TRBV7-2 to TRBJ2-2, with no clear D. The CDR3 is CASSLVSGLTGELFF. The CDR3 region has the DNA TGTGCCAGCAGCTTAGTGTCTGGGTTAACCGGGGAGCTGTTTTTT.